Below, one T cell receptor (beta chain) is given with its context. What it binds is unknown. Unexposed donor CD4+ T cells date from about 2011-2018, before the COVID-19 pandemic. The cells were cultured for under 13 days before CD4+ T cells were isolated. Testing used SARS-CoV-2 S/N and four cold-coronavirus spikes on unexposed-donor CD4+ T cells, cells permitting. Assay used: immunoSEQ multiplex PCR; TCRdb lists only in-frame clones, some missing. Of roughly 10,000 clones in the sample, approximately 69% were seen once. This record comes from a study of CD4 T cells in relation to SARS-CoV-2 and coronaviruses. Study as a whole: No peptide or an HIV-1 Nef peptide pool served as negative control. The HLA restriction of the shared crossreactive spike epitopes was mapped.

Findings and limits, study-wide: SARS-CoV-2-driven expansion was significantly weaker in crossreactive than monoreactive clones.

V was trimmed by 2 bases and J by 3 bases, leaving 14 bases between them. This CDR3 is 15 amino acids long. The germline gives CDR1 LNHDA, CDR2 SQIVND (reference sequence). The sample comprised CD4+ T cells from PBMCs, cultured in vitro. The TCR comes from a human donor in good health. The chain recombines TRBV19 with TRBJ2-7; TRBD2 might be the D (6 bases). The CDR3 loop reads CASSIRRGGHYEQYF. CDR3 DNA sequence: TGTGCCAGTAGTATAAGGCGAGGAGGGCACTACGAGCAGTACTTC. Full variable domain (remainder filled in from reference TRBV19 and TRBJ2-7): DGGITQSPKYLFRKEGQNVTLSCEQNLNHDAMYWYRQDPGQGLRLIYYSQIVNDFQKGDIAEGYSVSREKKESFPLTVTSAQKNPTAFYLCASSIRRGGHYEQYFGPGTRLTVT.